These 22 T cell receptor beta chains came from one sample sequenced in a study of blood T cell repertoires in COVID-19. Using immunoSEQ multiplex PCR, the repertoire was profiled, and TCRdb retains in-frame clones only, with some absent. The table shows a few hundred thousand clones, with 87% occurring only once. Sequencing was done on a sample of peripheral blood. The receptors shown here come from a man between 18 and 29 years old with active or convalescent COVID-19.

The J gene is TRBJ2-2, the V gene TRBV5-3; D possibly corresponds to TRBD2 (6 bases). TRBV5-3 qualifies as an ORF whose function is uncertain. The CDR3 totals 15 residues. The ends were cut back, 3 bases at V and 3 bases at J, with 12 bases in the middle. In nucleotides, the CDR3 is TGTGCCAGAAGCTCGAACGGGGGAGACACCGGGGAGCTGTTTTTT. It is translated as CARSSNGGDTGELFF.

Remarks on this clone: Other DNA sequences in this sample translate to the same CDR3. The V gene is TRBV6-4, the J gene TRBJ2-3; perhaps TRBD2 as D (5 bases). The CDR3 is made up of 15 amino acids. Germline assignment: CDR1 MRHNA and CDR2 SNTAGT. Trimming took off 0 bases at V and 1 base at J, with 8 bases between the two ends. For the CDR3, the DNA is TGTGCCAGCAGTGACTCAAGCGGAGGCACAGATACGCAGTATTTT. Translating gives CASSDSSGGTDTQYF.

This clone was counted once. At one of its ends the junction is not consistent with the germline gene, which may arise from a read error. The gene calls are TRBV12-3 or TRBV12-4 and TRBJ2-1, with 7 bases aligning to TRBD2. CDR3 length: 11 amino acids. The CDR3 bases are TGTGCCAGCAGTTGGGGGGGAGAGCTGTTCTTC. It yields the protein CASSWGGELFF.

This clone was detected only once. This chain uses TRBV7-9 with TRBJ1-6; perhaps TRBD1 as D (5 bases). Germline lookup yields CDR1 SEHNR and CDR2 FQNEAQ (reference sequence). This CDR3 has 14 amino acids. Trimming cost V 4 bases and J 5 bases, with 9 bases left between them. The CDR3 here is CASSWGGNNSPLHF. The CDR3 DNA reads TGTGCCAGCAGCTGGGGCGGGAATAATTCACCCCTCCACTTT.

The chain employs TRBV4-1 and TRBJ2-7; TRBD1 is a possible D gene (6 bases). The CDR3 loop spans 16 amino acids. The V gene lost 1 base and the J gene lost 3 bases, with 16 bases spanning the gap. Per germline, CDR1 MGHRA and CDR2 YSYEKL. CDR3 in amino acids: CASSQGTGTSYYEQYF. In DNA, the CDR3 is TGCGCCAGCAGCCAAGGAACCGGGACATCCTACTACGAGCAGTACTTC.

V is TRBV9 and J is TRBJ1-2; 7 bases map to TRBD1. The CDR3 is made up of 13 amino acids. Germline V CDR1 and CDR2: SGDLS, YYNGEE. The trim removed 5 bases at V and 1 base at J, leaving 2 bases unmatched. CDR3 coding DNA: TGTGCCAGCAGACAGGGGATTAACTATGGCTACACCTTC. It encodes CASRQGINYGYTF.

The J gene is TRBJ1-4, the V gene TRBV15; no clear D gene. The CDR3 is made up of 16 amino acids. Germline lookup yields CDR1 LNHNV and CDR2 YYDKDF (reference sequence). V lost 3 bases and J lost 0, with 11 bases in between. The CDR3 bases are TGTGCCACCAGCAGGGGCAGCCCCTCAACTAATGAAAAACTGTTTTTT. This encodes CATSRGSPSTNEKLFF.

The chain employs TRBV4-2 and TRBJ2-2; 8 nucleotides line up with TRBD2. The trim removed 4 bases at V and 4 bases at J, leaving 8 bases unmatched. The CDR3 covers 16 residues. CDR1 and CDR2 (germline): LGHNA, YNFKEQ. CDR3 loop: CASSLTGTSGTGELFF. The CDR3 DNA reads TGTGCCAGCAGCCTCACCGGGACTAGTGGCACCGGGGAGCTGTTTTTT.

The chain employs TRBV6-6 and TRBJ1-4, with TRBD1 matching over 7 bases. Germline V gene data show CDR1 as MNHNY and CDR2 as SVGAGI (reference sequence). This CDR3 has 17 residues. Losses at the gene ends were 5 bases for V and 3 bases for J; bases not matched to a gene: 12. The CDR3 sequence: CASSPDREIRANEKLFF. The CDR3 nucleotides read TGTGCCAGCAGTCCAGACAGGGAAATTCGAGCTAATGAAAAACTGTTTTTT.

CDR3 in DNA: TGTGCCAGCAGTTTATTGGGCTCAGGGATTCAGCCCCAGCATTTT. As protein: CASSLLGSGIQPQHF. This chain links TRBV27 with TRBJ1-5, with D perhaps TRBD1 (5 bases). Germline lookup yields CDR1 MNHEY and CDR2 SMNVEV (reference sequence). The CDR3 contains 15 residues. Trimming shortened V by 1 base and J by 6 bases, and 13 bases separated the two germline ends.

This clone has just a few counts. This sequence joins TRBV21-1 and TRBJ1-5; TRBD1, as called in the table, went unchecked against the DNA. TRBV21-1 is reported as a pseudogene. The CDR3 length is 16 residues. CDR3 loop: CASSKALEGVNQPQHF. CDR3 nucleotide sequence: TGTGCCAGCAGCAAAGCGCTTGAGGGGGTCAATCAGCCCCAGCATTTT.

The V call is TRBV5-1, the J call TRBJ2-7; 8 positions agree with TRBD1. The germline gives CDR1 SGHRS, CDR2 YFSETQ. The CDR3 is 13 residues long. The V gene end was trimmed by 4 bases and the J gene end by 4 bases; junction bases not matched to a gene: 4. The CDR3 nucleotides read TGCGCCAGCAGCCGGACAGGGCTTTACGAGCAGTACTTC. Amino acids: CASSRTGLYEQYF.

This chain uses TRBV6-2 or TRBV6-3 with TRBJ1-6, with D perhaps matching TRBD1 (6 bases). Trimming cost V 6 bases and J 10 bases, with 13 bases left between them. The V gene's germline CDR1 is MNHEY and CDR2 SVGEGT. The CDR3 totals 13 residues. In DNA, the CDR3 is TGTGCCAGCAGCGGACAGTCCGGATCACCCCTCCACTTT. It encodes CASSGQSGSPLHF.

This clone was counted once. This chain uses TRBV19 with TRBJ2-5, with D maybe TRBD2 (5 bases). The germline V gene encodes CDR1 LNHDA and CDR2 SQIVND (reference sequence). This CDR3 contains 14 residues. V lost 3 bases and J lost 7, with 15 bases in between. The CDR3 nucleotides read TGTGCCAGTAGTATTGTAGGTAGCGATGTGACCCAGTACTTC. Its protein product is CASSIVGSDVTQYF.

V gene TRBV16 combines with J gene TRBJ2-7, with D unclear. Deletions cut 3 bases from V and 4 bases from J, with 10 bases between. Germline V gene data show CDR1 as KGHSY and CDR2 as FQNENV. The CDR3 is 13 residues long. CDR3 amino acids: CASSHTKMYEQYF. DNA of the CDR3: TGTGCCAGCAGCCATACAAAGATGTACGAGCAGTACTTC. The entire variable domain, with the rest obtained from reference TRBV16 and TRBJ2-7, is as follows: GEEVAQTPKHLVRGEGQKAKLYCAPIKGHSYVFWYQQVLKNEFKFLISFQNENVFDETGMPKERFSAKCLPNSPCSLEIQATKLEDSAVYFCASSHTKMYEQYFGPGTRLTVT.

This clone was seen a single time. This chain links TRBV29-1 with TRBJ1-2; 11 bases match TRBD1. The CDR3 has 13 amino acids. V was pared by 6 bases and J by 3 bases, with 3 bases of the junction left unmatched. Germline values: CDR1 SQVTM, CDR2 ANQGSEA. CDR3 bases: TGCAGCGTCTGGGACAGGGGGGACTATGGCTACACCTTC. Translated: CSVWDRGDYGYTF.

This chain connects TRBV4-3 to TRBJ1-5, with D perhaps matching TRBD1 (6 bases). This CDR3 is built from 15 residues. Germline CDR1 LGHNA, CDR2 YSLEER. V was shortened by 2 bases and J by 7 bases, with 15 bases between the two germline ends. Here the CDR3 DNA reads TGCGCCAGCAGCCAAAGCAGGGGAATTGGCCAGCCCCAGCATTTT. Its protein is CASSQSRGIGQPQHF.

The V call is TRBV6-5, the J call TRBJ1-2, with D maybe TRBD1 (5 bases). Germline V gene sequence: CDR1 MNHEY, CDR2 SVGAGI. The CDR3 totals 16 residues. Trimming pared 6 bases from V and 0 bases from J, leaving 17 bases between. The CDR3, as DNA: TGTGCCAGCAGCTACCGAAATCAGGGCCCTAACTATGGCTACACCTTC. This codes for CASSYRNQGPNYGYTF.

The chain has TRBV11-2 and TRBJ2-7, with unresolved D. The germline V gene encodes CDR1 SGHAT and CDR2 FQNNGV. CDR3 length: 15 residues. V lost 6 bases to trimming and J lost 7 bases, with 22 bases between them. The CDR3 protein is CASRRTTLLEVEQYF. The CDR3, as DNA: TGTGCCAGCAGACGTACGACGCTGTTAGAGGTAGAGCAGTACTTC.

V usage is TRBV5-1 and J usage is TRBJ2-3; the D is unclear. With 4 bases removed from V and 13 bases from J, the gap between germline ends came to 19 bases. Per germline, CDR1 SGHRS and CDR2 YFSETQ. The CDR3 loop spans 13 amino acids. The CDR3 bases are TGCGCCAGCAGCCCGGTTGAGGCAGCATCGAAGTATTTT. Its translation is CASSPVEAASKYF.

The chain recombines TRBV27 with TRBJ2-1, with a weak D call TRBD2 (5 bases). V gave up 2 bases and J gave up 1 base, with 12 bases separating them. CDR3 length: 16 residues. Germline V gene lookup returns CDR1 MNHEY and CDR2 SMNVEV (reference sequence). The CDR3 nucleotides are TGTGCCAGCAGTTTAAGGGTACTAGGATCCTACAATGAGCAGTTCTTC. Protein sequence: CASSLRVLGSYNEQFF.

For the CDR3, the DNA is TGTGCCAGCAGCTCCCGGGGGTTCGGGGAGCTGTTTTTT. Translating it yields CASSSRGFGELFF. V usage is TRBV6-5 and J usage is TRBJ2-2; TRBD2 might be the D (6 bases). The CDR3 covers 13 residues. Trimming took 6 bases from V and 7 from J, leaving 12 bases between them. In germline, CDR1 is MNHEY, CDR2 SVGAGI.